The rows below give T cell receptor beta chains drawn from one sample of a study of blood T cells in healthy people across ages. TCRdb passed the 5' RACE reads through MiXCR, listing each CDR3 protein once. Of fewer than 800,000 distinct CDR3 sequences listed, under 25% are singletons. Sequenced: blood. The source is a man in his 70s in good health. The CDR3 runs from the conserved cysteine through the conserved F or W. The D gene is left open where the match is weak. Size is stated for part of the rows, as once, few or many counts, or as a class when the clone is expanded.

V gene: TRBV29-1; clone size: many; J gene: TRBJ2-7; D gene: TRBD2; CDR3 DNA: TGCAGCGTTGAAGAAGCGGGATACGAGCAGTACTTC; CDR3 protein: CSVEEAGYEQYF
V gene: TRBV2; clone size: many; J gene: TRBJ1-1; D gene: NA; CDR3 DNA: TGTGCCAGCAGTGGATTAAGGAGCACTGAAGCTTTCTTT; CDR3 protein: CASSGLRSTEAFF
V gene: TRBV5-6; clone size: few; J gene: TRBJ2-2; D gene: NA; CDR3 DNA: TGTGCCAGCAATCGACATCCCGCCGGGGAGCTGTTTTTT; CDR3 protein: CASNRHPAGELFF
V gene: TRBV5-1; clone size: NA; J gene: TRBJ2-1; D gene: TRBD2; CDR3 DNA: TGCGCCAGCAAGGGACTAGCATCGAGCTCCTACAATGAGCAGTTCTTC; CDR3 protein: CASKGLASSSYNEQFF
V gene: TRBV7-9; clone size: few; J gene: TRBJ2-1; D gene: TRBD1; CDR3 DNA: TGTGCCAGCAGCTTAGGGACAGGACAGGATGAGCAGTTCTTC; CDR3 protein: CASSLGTGQDEQFF
V gene: TRBV4-1; clone size: NA; J gene: TRBJ2-7; D gene: NA; CDR3 DNA: TGCGCCAGCAGCCAACCTCTAGGGCACGAGCAGTACTTC; CDR3 protein: CASSQPLGHEQYF
V gene: TRBV18; clone size: NA; J gene: TRBJ2-3; D gene: TRBD2; CDR3 DNA: TGTGCCAGCTCCGATGGACTAGCGGCGGTGGATACGCAGTATTTT; CDR3 protein: CASSDGLAAVDTQYF
V gene: TRBV20-1; clone size: NA; J gene: TRBJ1-5; D gene: NA; CDR3 DNA: TGCAGTGCGATGCGGACAGATCAGCCCCAGCATTTT; CDR3 protein: CSAMRTDQPQHF
V gene: TRBV20-1; clone size: NA; J gene: TRBJ2-7; D gene: TRBD1; CDR3 DNA: TGCAGTGCTAGAAACAGGGGCTACGAGCAGTACTTC; CDR3 protein: CSARNRGYEQYF
V gene: TRBV10-3; clone size: few; J gene: TRBJ2-5; D gene: NA; CDR3 DNA: TGTGCCGTCAGTGAGTCCCAACAGCAAGAGACCCAGTACTTC; CDR3 protein: CAVSESQQQETQYF
V gene: TRBV7-3; clone size: NA; J gene: TRBJ2-3; D gene: TRBD2; CDR3 DNA: TGTGCCAGCAGCTTTGGTAGCGGGAGTTTCGATACGCAGTATTTT; CDR3 protein: CASSFGSGSFDTQYF
V gene: TRBV9; clone size: many; J gene: TRBJ2-7; D gene: NA; CDR3 DNA: TGTGCCAGCAGCGTAGTGTCTGATTCGTACGAGCAGTACTTC; CDR3 protein: CASSVVSDSYEQYF
V gene: TRBV5-1; clone size: NA; J gene: TRBJ1-1; D gene: TRBD1; CDR3 DNA: TGCGCCAGCAGCGGAGGACAGGGAGGGGAAACGAACACTGAAGCTTTCTTT; CDR3 protein: CASSGGQGGETNTEAFF
V gene: TRBV5-1; clone size: few; J gene: TRBJ2-5; D gene: TRBD2; CDR3 DNA: TGCGCCAGCAGCGACCCTAGCGGCCAAGAGACCCAGTACTTC; CDR3 protein: CASSDPSGQETQYF
V gene: TRBV20-1; clone size: NA; J gene: TRBJ1-2; D gene: NA; CDR3 DNA: TGCAGTGCGCCCAGGGGTTACGGCTACACCTTC; CDR3 protein: CSAPRGYGYTF
V gene: TRBV9; clone size: NA; J gene: TRBJ2-7; D gene: TRBD2; CDR3 DNA: TGTGCCAGCAGCGTGGCCGGGACTAGCTTGAACGAGCAGTACTTC; CDR3 protein: CASSVAGTSLNEQYF
V gene: TRBV7-8; clone size: many; J gene: TRBJ2-7; D gene: NA; CDR3 DNA: TGTGCCAGCAGCTTAGGAGGCGGGAACTACTACGAGCAGTACTTC; CDR3 protein: CASSLGGGNYYEQYF
V gene: TRBV5-1; clone size: NA; J gene: TRBJ1-1; D gene: NA; CDR3 DNA: TGCGCCAGCAGCTTGGGGGCGGGGGCTCCTGAAGCTTTCTTT; CDR3 protein: CASSLGAGAPEAFF
V gene: TRBV21-1; clone size: NA; J gene: TRBJ2-5; D gene: NA; CDR3 DNA: TGTGCCAGCAGCTCATGTAGTAGCGGGAGGACACAGTACTTC; CDR3 protein: CASSSCSSGRTQYF